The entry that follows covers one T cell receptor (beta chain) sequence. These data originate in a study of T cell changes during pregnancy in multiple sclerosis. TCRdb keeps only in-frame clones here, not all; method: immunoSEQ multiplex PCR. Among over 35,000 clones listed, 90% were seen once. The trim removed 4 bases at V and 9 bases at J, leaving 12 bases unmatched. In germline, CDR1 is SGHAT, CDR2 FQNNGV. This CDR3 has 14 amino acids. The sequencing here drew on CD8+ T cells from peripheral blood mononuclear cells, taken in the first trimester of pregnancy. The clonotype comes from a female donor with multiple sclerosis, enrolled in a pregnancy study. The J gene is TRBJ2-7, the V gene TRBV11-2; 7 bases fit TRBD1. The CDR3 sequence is CASSSDRFLLGQYF. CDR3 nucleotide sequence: TGTGCCAGCAGCTCGGACAGGTTCCTTTTAGGGCAGTACTTC.